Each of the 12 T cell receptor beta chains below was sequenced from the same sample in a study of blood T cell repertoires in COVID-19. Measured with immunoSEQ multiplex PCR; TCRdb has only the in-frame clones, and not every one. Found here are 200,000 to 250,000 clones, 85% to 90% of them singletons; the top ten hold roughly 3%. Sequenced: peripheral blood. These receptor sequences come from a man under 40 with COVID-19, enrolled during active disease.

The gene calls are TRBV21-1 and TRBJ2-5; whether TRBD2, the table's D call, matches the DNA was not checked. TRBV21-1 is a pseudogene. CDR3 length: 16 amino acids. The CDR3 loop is CASSPHMGGGGETQYF. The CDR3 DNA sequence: TGTGCCAGCAGCCCCCACATGGGGGGAGGGGGAGAGACCCAGTACTTC.

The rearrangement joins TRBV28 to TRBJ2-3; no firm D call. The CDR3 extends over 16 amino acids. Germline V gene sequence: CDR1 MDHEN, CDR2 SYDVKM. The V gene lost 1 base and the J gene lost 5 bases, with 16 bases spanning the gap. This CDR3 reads CASSLFGQVLEDTQYF. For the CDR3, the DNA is TGTGCCAGCAGTTTATTTGGGCAGGTCTTGGAAGATACGCAGTATTTT. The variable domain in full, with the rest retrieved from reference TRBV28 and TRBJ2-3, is DVKVTQSSRYLVKRTGEKVFLECVQDMDHENMFWYRQDPGLGLRLIYFSYDVKMKEKGDIPEGYSVSREKKERFSLILESASTNQTSMYLCASSLFGQVLEDTQYFGPGTRLTVL.

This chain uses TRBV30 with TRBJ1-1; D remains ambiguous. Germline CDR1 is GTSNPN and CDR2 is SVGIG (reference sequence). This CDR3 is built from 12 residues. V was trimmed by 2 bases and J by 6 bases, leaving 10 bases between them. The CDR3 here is CAWSITVAEAFF. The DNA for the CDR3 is TGTGCCTGGAGTATTACGGTGGCTGAAGCTTTCTTT.

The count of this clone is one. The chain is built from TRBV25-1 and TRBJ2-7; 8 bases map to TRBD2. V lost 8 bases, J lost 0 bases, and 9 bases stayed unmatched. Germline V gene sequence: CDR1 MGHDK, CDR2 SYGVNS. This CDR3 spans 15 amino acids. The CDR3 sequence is CASEPKLAVSYEQYF. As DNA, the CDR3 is TGTGCCAGCGAACCGAAACTAGCGGTCTCCTACGAGCAGTACTTC.

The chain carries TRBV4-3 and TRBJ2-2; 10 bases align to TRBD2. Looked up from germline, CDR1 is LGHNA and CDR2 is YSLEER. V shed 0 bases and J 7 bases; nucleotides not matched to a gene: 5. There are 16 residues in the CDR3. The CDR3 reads CASSQEGASGSGELFF. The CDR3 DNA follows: TGCGCCAGCAGCCAAGAAGGGGCTAGCGGGAGCGGGGAGCTGTTTTTT.

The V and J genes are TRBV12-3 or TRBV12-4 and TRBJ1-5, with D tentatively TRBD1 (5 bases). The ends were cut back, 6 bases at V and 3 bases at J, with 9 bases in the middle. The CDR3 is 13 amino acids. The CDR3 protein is CASSRQYNQPQHF. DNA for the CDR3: TGTGCCAGCAGCCGACAGTACAATCAGCCCCAGCATTTT.

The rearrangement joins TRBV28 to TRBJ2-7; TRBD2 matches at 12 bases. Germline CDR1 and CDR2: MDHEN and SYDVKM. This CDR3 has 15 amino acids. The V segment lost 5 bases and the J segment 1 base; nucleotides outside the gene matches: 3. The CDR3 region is CASSLGTSGSYEQYF. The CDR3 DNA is TGTGCCAGCAGTCTCGGGACTAGCGGGTCCTACGAGCAGTACTTC.

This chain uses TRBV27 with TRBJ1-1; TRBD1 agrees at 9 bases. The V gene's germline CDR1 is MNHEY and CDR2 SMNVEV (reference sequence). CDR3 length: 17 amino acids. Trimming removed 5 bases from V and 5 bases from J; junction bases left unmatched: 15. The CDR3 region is CASSTQRTGAFLTEAFF. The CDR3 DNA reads TGTGCCAGCAGTACCCAGAGGACAGGGGCTTTTCTAACTGAAGCTTTCTTT.

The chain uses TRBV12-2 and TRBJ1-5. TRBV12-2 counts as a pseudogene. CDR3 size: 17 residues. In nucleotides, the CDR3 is TGTGCAAGTCGCCCACCATTCGTCGGGGAAGCCAATCAGCCCCAGCATTTT. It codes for CASRPPFVGEANQPQHF.

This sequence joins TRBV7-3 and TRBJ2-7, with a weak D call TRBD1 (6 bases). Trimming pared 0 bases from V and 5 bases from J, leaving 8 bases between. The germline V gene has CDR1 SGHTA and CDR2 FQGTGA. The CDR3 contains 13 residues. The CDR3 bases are TGTGCCAGCAGCTTAACCCACAGGGACGAGCAGTACTTC. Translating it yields CASSLTHRDEQYF.

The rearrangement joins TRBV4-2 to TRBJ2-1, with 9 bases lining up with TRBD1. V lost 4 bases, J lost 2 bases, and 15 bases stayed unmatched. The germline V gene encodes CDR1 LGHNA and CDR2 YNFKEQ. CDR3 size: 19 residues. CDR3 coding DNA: TGTGCCAGCAGCCCAATAGGGGCGGGCCGACAGGGGGCCTACAATGAGCAGTTCTTC. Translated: CASSPIGAGRQGAYNEQFF.

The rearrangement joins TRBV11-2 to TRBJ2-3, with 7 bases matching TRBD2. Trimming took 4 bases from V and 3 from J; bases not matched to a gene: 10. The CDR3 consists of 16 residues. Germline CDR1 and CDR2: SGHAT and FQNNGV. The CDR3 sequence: CASSSRLAAITDTQYF. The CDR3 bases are TGTGCCAGCAGCTCCCGACTAGCCGCAATTACAGATACGCAGTATTTT.